What follows is one T cell receptor beta chain and its context. This record belongs to a study of early T cells in non-severe SARS-CoV-2 infection. CDR1 and CDR2 (germline): WNHNN, SYGVQD (reference sequence). Trimming left V 0 bases short and J 12 bases short, with 12 bases between. This CDR3 spans 13 amino acids. Unique molecular identifiers were added to individual cDNA molecules. Using its own MiXCR run on the 5' RACE reads, TCRdb lists one record per CDR3 protein. Of roughly 67,000 distinct CDR3 sequences listed, approximately 12% were seen once; the top ten hold under 2%. The sequenced sample consisted of whole blood. The clonotype comes from an adult who was a healthcare worker with PCR-confirmed SARS-CoV-2 infection or an uninfected control (not recorded which). The chain recombines TRBV10-1 with TRBJ2-1, with D perhaps TRBD1 (6 bases). The CDR3 loop is CASSESGRGRQFF. The CDR3 DNA is TGCGCCAGCAGTGAGTCAGGCAGGGGTCGGCAGTTCTTC.